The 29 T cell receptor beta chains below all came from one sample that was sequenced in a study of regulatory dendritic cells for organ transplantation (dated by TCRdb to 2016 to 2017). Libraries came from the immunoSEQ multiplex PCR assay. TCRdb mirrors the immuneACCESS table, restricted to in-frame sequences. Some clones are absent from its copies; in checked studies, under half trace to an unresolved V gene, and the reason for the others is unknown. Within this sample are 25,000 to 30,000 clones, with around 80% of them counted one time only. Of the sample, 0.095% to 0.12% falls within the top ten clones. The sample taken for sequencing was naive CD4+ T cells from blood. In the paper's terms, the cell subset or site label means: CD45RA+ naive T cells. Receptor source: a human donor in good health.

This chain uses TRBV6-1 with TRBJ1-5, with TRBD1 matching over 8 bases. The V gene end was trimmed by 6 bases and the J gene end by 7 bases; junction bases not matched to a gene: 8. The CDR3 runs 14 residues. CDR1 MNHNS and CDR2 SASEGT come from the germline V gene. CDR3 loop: CASRFGQGRQPQHF. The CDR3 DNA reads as TGTGCCAGCAGATTCGGACAGGGTAGGCAGCCCCAGCATTTT.

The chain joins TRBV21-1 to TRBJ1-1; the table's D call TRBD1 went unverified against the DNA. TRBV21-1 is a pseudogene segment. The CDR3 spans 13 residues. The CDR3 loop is CASSLQGYTEAFF. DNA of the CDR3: TGTGCCAGCAGCTTACAGGGTTATACTGAAGCTTTCTTT.

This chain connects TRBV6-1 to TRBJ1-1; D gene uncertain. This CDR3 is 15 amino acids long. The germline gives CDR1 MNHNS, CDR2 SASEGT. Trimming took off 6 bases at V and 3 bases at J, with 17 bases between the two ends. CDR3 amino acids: CASRAPAGRHTEAFF. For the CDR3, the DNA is TGTGCCAGCAGGGCCCCTGCGGGGAGGCACACTGAAGCTTTCTTT.

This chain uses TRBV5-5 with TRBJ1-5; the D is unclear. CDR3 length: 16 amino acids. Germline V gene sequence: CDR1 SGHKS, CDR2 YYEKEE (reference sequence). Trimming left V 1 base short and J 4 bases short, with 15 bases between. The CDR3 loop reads CASSLSTGVGNQPQHF. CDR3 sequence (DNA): TGTGCCAGCAGCTTGTCAACCGGGGTGGGTAATCAGCCCCAGCATTTT.

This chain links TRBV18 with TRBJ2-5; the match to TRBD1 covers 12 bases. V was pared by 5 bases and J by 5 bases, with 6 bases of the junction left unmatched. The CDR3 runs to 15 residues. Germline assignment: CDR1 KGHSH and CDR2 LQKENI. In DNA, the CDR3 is TGTGCCAGCTCAACGGGGACAGGGGGCGCGGAGACCCAGTACTTC. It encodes CASSTGTGGAETQYF. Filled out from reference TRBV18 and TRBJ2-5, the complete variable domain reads NAGVMQNPRHLVRRRGQEARLRCSPMKGHSHVYWYRQLPEEGLKFMVYLQKENIIDESGMPKERFSAEFPKEGPSILRIQQVVRGDSAAYFCASSTGTGGAETQYFGPGTRLLVL.

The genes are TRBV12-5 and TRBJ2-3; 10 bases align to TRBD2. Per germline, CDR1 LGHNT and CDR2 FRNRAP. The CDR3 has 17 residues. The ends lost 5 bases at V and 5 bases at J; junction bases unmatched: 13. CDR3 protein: CASGLPPSGGIRDTQYF. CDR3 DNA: TGTGCTAGTGGTCTACCACCTAGCGGGGGAATTAGAGATACGCAGTATTTT.

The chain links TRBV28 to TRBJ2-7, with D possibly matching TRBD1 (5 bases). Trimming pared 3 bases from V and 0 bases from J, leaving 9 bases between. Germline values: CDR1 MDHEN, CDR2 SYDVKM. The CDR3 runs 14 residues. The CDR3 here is CASSFPGRSYEQYF. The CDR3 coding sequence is TGTGCCAGCAGTTTCCCAGGGCGCTCCTACGAGCAGTACTTC.

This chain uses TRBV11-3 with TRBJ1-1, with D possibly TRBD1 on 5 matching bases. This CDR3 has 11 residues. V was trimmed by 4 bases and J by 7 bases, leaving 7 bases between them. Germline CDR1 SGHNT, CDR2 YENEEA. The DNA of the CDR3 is TGTGCCAGCAGCTATAGGGGTGAAGCTTTCTTT. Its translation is CASSYRGEAFF.

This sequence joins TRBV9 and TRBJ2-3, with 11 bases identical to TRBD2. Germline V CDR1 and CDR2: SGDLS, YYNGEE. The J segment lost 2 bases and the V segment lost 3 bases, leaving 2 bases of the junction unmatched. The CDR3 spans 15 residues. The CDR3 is CASSGSGGATDTQYF. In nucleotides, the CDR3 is TGTGCCAGCAGCGGTAGCGGGGGGGCCACAGATACGCAGTATTTT.

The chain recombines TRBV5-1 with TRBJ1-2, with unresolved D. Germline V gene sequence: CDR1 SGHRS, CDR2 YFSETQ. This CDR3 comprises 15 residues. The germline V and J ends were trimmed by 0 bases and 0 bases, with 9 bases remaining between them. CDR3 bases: TGCGCCAGCAGCTTGGCCGCAGGATCTAACTATGGCTACACCTTC. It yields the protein CASSLAAGSNYGYTF. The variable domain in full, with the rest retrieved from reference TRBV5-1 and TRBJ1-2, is KAGVTQTPRYLIKTRGQQVTLSCSPISGHRSVSWYQQTPGQGLQFLFEYFSETQRNKGNFPGRFSGRQFSNSRSEMNVSTLELGDSALYLCASSLAAGSNYGYTFGSGTRLTVV.

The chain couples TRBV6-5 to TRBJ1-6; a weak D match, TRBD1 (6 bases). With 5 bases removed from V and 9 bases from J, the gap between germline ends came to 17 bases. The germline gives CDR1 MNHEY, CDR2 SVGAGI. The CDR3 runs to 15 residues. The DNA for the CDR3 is TGTGCCAGCAGTACGCAGGACAGCTTGGCTTCACCCCTCCACTTT. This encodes CASSTQDSLASPLHF.

The CDR3 loop reads CASSLEGAAINSPLHF. CDR3 in DNA: TGCGCCAGCAGCTTGGAGGGGGCGGCCATAAATTCACCCCTCCACTTT. V is TRBV5-1 and J is TRBJ1-6; 7 bases fit TRBD1. The length of the CDR3 is 16 residues. Trimming removed 0 bases from V and 7 bases from J; junction bases left unmatched: 7. Germline values: CDR1 SGHRS, CDR2 YFSETQ.

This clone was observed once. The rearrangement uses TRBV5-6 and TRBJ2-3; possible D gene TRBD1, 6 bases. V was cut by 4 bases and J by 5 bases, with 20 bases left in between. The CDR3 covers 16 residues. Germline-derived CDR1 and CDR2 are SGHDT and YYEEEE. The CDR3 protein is CASSQPGQRGVDTQYF. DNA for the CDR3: TGTGCCAGCAGCCAACCGGGACAACGAGGTGTAGATACGCAGTATTTT.

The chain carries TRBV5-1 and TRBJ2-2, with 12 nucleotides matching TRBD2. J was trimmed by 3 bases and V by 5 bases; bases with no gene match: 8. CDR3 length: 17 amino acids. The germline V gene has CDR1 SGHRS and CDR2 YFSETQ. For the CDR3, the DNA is TGCGCCAGCAGATTCCCGACTAGCGGGGGTCACACCGGGGAGCTGTTTTTT. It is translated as CASRFPTSGGHTGELFF.

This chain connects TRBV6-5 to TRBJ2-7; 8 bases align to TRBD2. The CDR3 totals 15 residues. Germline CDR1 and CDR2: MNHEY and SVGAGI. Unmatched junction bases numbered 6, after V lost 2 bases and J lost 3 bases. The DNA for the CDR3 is TGTGCCAGCAGTTACAGAGCGGGGGATAACTACGAGCAGTACTTC. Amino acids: CASSYRAGDNYEQYF.

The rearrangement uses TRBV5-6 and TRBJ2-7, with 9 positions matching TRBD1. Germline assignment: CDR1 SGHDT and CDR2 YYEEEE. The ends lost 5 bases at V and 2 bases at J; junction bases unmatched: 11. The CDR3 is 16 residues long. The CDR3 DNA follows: TGTGCCAGCAGGCTTGGATTAGGGACAGGGACCTACGAGCAGTACTTC. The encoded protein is CASRLGLGTGTYEQYF.

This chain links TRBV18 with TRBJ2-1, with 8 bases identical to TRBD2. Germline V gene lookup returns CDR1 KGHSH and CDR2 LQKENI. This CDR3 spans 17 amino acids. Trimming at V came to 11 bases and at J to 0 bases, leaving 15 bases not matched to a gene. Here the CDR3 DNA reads TGTGCCTCCTCACCCCCCAGCGGGGGATCCTCCTACAATGAGCAGTTCTTC. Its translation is CASSPPSGGSSYNEQFF. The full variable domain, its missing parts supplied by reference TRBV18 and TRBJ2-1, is NAGVMQNPRHLVRRRGQEARLRCSPMKGHSHVYWYRQLPEEGLKFMVYLQKENIIDESGMPKERFSAEFPKEGPSILRIQQVVRGDSAAYFCASSPPSGGSSYNEQFFGPGTRLTVL.

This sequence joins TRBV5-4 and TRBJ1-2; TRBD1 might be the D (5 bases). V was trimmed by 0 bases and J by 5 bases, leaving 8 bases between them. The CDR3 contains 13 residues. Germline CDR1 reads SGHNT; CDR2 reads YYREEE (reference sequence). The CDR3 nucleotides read TGTGCCAGCAGCTTGGGGAAGGGGTATGGCTACACCTTC. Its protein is CASSLGKGYGYTF.

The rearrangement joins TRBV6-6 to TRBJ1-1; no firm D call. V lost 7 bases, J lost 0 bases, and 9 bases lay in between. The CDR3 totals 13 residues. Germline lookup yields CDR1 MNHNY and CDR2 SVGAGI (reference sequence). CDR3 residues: CASTSIVNTEAFF. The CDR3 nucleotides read TGTGCCAGCACCTCAATAGTGAACACTGAAGCTTTCTTT.

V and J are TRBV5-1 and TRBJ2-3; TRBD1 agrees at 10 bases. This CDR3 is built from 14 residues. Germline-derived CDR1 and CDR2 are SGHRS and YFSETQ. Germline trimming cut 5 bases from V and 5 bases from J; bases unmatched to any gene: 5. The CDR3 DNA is TGCGCCAGCAGTTGGACAGGGGGGTTAGATACGCAGTATTTT. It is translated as CASSWTGGLDTQYF. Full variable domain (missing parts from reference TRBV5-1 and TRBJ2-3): KAGVTQTPRYLIKTRGQQVTLSCSPISGHRSVSWYQQTPGQGLQFLFEYFSETQRNKGNFPGRFSGRQFSNSRSEMNVSTLELGDSALYLCASSWTGGLDTQYFGPGTRLTVL.

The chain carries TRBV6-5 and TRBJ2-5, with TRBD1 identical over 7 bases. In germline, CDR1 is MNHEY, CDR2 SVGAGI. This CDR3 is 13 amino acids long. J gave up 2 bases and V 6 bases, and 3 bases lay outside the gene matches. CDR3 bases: TGTGCCAGCAGGCTGGGACAGCAAGAGACCCAGTACTTC. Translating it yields CASRLGQQETQYF.

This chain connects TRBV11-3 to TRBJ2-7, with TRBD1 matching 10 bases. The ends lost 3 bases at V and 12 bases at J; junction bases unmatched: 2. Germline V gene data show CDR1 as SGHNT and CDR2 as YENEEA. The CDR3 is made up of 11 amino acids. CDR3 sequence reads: CASSFGTGVYF. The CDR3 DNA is TGTGCCAGCAGCTTCGGGACAGGGGTGTACTTC.

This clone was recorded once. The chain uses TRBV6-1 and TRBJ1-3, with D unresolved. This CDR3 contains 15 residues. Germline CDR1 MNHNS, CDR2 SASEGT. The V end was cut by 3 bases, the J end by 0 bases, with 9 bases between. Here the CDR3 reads CASSDTGSSGNTIYF. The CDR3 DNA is TGTGCCAGCAGTGACACGGGGAGCTCTGGAAACACCATATATTTT.

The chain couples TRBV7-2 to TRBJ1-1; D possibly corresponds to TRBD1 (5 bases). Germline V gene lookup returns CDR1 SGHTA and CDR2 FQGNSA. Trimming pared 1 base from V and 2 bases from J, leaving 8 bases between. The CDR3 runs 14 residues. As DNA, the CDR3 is TGTGCCAGCAGCTTAGTTCAGGGTAACACTGAAGCTTTCTTT. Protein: CASSLVQGNTEAFF.

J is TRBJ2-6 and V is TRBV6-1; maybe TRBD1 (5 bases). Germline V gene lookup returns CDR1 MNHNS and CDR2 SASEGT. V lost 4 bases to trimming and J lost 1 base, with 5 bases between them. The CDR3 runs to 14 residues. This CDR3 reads CASSAGSGANVLTF. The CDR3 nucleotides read TGTGCCAGCAGTGCAGGGTCTGGGGCCAACGTCCTGACTTTC.

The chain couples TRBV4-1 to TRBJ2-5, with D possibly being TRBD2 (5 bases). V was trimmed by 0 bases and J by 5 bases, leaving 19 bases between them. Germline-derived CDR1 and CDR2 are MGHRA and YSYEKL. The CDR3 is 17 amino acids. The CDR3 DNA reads TGCGCCAGCAGCCAAGAGCAAGGTAGCGCACGGTGGGAGACCCAGTACTTC. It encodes CASSQEQGSARWETQYF.

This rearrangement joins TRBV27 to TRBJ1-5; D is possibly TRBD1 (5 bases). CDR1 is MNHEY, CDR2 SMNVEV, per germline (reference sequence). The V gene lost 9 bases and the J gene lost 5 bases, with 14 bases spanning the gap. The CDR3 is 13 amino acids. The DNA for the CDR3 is TGTGCCAGTTCGCGGGGGGGTGATCAGCCCCAGCATTTT. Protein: CASSRGGDQPQHF.

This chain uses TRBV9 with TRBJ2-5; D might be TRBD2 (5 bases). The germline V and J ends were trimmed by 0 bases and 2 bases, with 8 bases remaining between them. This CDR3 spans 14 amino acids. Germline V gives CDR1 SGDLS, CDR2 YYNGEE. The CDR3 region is CASSVDRGQETQYF. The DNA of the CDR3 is TGTGCCAGCAGCGTAGATCGGGGTCAAGAGACCCAGTACTTC.

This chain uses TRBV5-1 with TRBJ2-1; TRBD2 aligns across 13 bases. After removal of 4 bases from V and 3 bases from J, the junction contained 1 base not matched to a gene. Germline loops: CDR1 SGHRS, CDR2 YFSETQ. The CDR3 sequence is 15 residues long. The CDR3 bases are TGCGCCAGCAGCAGGACTAGCGGGGGCTACAATGAGCAGTTCTTC. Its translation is CASSRTSGGYNEQFF.